The next 11 T cell receptor beta chains were all read from a single sample in a study of shared clonotypes between healthy human individuals (dated by TCRdb to 2018 to 2021). Library prep was done by the immunoSEQ multiplex PCR assay. What TCRdb holds here is the immuneACCESS table cut down to in-frame rearrangements. Part of the clones is not present; checked against another copy, under half of the missing clones reflect an unresolved V gene, and the others are unexplained. The sample table holds 2.3 million or so clones, of which over 90% were seen once. The ten biggest clones cover under 0.45% of the sample. Sequencing was done on a sample of naive CD4+ T cells from PBMCs. Reading the label with the study, this specimen's cell subset or site is: CD45RA+ positively selected. Every receptor here comes from a man aged 18 to 30 in good health. Some clones in this sample may be carry-over from other donors' samples.

This chain connects TRBV10-3 to TRBJ1-1, with 8 bases fitting TRBD1. This CDR3 comprises 13 residues. The germline V gene encodes CDR1 ENHRY and CDR2 SYGVKD. Trimming at V came to 5 bases and at J to 11 bases, leaving 10 bases not matched to a gene. DNA for the CDR3: TGTGCCATCAGTAGATCAGGGGGCCTGGATGCTTTCTTT. Translated: CAISRSGGLDAFF.

The V gene is TRBV10-1, the J gene TRBJ2-3; 15 nucleotides agree with TRBD2. The CDR3 is 15 amino acids. The germline V gene encodes CDR1 WNHNN and CDR2 SYGVQD (reference sequence). The trim removed 5 bases at V and 5 bases at J, leaving 2 bases unmatched. The CDR3 nucleotides read TGCGCCAGCAGTCTGGGACTAGCGGGGGGAGATACGCAGTATTTT. Translation: CASSLGLAGGDTQYF.

The V gene is TRBV18, the J gene TRBJ2-1; 8 bases fit TRBD2. The J segment lost 9 bases and the V segment lost 0 bases, leaving 7 bases of the junction unmatched. This CDR3 region has 15 residues. The germline V gene has CDR1 KGHSH and CDR2 LQKENI. CDR3 loop: CASSPPGLGRGEQFF. Here the CDR3 DNA reads TGTGCCAGCTCACCACCGGGACTAGGAAGAGGTGAGCAGTTCTTC.

The rearrangement joins TRBV2 to TRBJ2-3, with 12 bases fitting TRBD2. This CDR3 is 16 amino acids long. J gave up 3 bases and V 6 bases, and 7 bases lay outside the gene matches. CDR1 is SNHLY and CDR2 is FYNNEI in the germline V gene. CDR3 loop: CASSPGLAGRTDTQYF. CDR3 sequence (DNA): TGTGCCAGCAGCCCCGGACTAGCGGGAAGAACAGATACGCAGTATTTT.

The V call is TRBV6-5, the J call TRBJ2-7; D gene ambiguous. V was shortened by 0 bases and J by 4 bases, with 13 bases between the two germline ends. CDR3 size: 15 residues. CDR1 is MNHEY, CDR2 SVGAGI, per germline. CDR3 sequence (DNA): TGTGCCAGCAGTTACTCGGGGAAAGCGTTTTACGAGCAGTACTTC. It is translated as CASSYSGKAFYEQYF.

The chain carries TRBV7-9 and TRBJ2-3; TRBD1 might be the D (6 bases). The CDR3 is made up of 15 amino acids. Per the germline V gene, CDR1 is SEHNR and CDR2 is FQNEAQ (reference sequence). The V gene lost 5 bases and the J gene lost 0 bases, with 12 bases spanning the gap. The CDR3 DNA follows: TGTGCCAGCAGCCGTCGGACAGCTAGCACAGATACGCAGTATTTT. Translated: CASSRRTASTDTQYF.

The J gene is TRBJ2-2, the V gene TRBV5-4; D gene ambiguous. The CDR3 sequence is 16 residues long. The germline V and J ends were trimmed by 0 bases and 5 bases, with 14 bases remaining between them. Germline V gene lookup returns CDR1 SGHNT and CDR2 YYREEE (reference sequence). The DNA for the CDR3 is TGTGCCAGCAGCTTGGCGTCCAGAACGAGTACCGGGGAGCTGTTTTTT. Protein: CASSLASRTSTGELFF.

This clone has only a few counts. The rearrangement joins TRBV7-7 to TRBJ1-1; 8 bases match TRBD1. The CDR3 spans 13 residues. CDR1 SSHAT and CDR2 FNYEAQ come from the germline V gene (reference sequence). J lost 5 bases, V lost 5 bases, and 4 bases had no gene match. The CDR3 spells CASSKDRATEAFF. The CDR3 nucleotides are TGTGCCAGCAGCAAGGACAGGGCGACTGAAGCTTTCTTT.

V gene TRBV5-4 combines with J gene TRBJ2-7; 15 bases line up with TRBD2. Looked up from germline, CDR1 is SGHNT and CDR2 is YYREEE (reference sequence). The CDR3 extends over 20 amino acids. V dropped 1 base and J dropped 4; count of bases not matched to a gene: 15. The CDR3 region has the DNA TGTGCCAGCAGCTTGTCCTCCGGGACTAGCGGGAGGACCAGTCATTACGAGCAGTACTTC. Protein: CASSLSSGTSGRTSHYEQYF.

This chain uses TRBV27 with TRBJ1-2; 9 nucleotides match TRBD1. This CDR3 comprises 16 residues. V was pared by 5 bases and J by 8 bases, with 15 bases of the junction left unmatched. Germline CDR1 is MNHEY and CDR2 is SMNVEV (reference sequence). CDR3 DNA sequence: TGTGCCAGCAGTCCTAAAGCCGGGACAGGGTTTTTCGGCTACACCTTC. Translating gives CASSPKAGTGFFGYTF.

This chain uses TRBV2 with TRBJ1-6, with unresolved D. CDR3 length: 12 residues. The germline V and J ends were trimmed by 4 bases and 7 bases, with 5 bases remaining between them. Looked up from germline, CDR1 is SNHLY and CDR2 is FYNNEI. CDR3 in amino acids: CASSGANSPLHF. In DNA form, the CDR3 reads TGTGCCAGCAGTGGTGCAAATTCACCCCTCCACTTT.